These 32 T cell receptor beta chains originate from one sample sequenced in a study of blood T cell repertoires in COVID-19. Method: immunoSEQ multiplex PCR; TCRdb's copy keeps in-frame clones and lacks some. This repertoire shows fewer than 250,000 clones, 85% found once; its top ten account for 0.85% to 0.95%. Specimen: peripheral blood. The receptor set was obtained from a man in his sixties with COVID-19, enrolled during active disease.

In this sample, this clone turned up once. This sequence joins TRBV3-1 (or the pseudogene TRBV3-2) and TRBJ2-7; perhaps TRBD1 as D (5 bases). V dropped 6 bases and J dropped 7 bases, with 19 bases sitting between them. The germline CDR1 and CDR2 sequences are LGHDT and YNNKEL (reference sequence). This CDR3 is built from 14 residues. The CDR3 spells CASRMARDTGEQYF. The CDR3 DNA follows: TGTGCCAGCAGGATGGCCAGGGATACTGGGGAGCAGTACTTC.

This clone was detected a few times. The chain links TRBV5-4 to TRBJ1-1; D is possibly TRBD1 (5 bases). Germline V lookup: CDR1 SGHNT, CDR2 YYREEE (reference sequence). V dropped 3 bases and J dropped 1 base, with 10 bases sitting between them. The CDR3 consists of 14 residues. In DNA, the CDR3 is TGTGCCAGCAGCTCGCCGGACAAGAACACTGAAGCTTTCTTT. Protein: CASSSPDKNTEAFF.

This sequence joins TRBV2 and TRBJ1-2; 7 positions agree with TRBD1. The CDR3 is 13 amino acids. J gave up 5 bases and V 5 bases, and 5 bases lay outside the gene matches. Germline V gene sequence: CDR1 SNHLY, CDR2 FYNNEI. The CDR3 loop reads CASSRDSAYGYTF. In nucleotides, the CDR3 is TGTGCCAGCAGTCGGGACAGCGCGTATGGCTACACCTTC. Supplemented by reference TRBV2 and TRBJ1-2, the full variable domain reads EPEVTQTPSHQVTQMGQEVILRCVPISNHLYFYWYRQILGQKVEFLVSFYNNEISEKSEIFDDQFSVERPDGSNFTLKIRSTKLEDSAMYFCASSRDSAYGYTFGSGTRLTVV.

The chain carries TRBV6-5 and TRBJ2-1; 7 bases line up with TRBD2. Germline V gene data show CDR1 as MNHEY and CDR2 as SVGAGI. Unmatched junction bases numbered 11, after V lost 10 bases and J lost 5 bases. This CDR3 contains 14 residues. The CDR3 here is CATNWGGFDNEQFF. CDR3 in DNA: TGTGCCACCAACTGGGGGGGGTTCGACAATGAGCAGTTCTTC.

This clone was picked up one time. The rearrangement uses TRBV15 and TRBJ2-7; D is perhaps TRBD2 (6 bases). V gave up 0 bases and J gave up 0 bases, with 9 bases separating them. There are 15 residues in the CDR3. Germline V gives CDR1 LNHNV, CDR2 YYDKDF (reference sequence). The CDR3 coding sequence is TGTGCCACCAGCAGAGATCGCGGGGCCTCCTACGAGCAGTACTTC. It specifies CATSRDRGASYEQYF.

This rearrangement joins TRBV7-3 to TRBJ1-2; 7 nucleotides align to TRBD1. V lost 4 bases to trimming and J lost 3 bases; unmatched junction nucleotides: 5. The CDR3 is made up of 14 amino acids. The germline gives CDR1 SGHTA, CDR2 FQGTGA. The DNA for the CDR3 is TGTGCCAGCAGCTCCACAGGGGCCGACTATGGCTACACCTTC. It codes for CASSSTGADYGYTF. Complete variable domain (other parts from reference TRBV7-3 and TRBJ1-2): GAGVSQTPSNKVTEKGKYVELRCDPISGHTALYWYRQSLGQGPEFLIYFQGTGAADDSGLPNDRFFAVRPEGSVSTLKIQRTERGDSAVYLCASSSTGADYGYTFGSGTRLTVV.

This rearrangement joins TRBV5-6 to TRBJ1-2; a possible D gene is TRBD1 (6 bases). Germline lookup yields CDR1 SGHDT and CDR2 YYEEEE. The ends were cut back, 3 bases at V and 3 bases at J, with 12 bases in the middle. The CDR3 covers 14 residues. This chain's CDR3 is CASSSADRYYGYTF. The DNA for the CDR3 is TGTGCCAGCAGCTCCGCTGACAGGTACTATGGCTACACCTTC.

This clone was observed a handful of times. The chain uses TRBV18 and TRBJ2-7; TRBD1 matches 10 bases. This CDR3 is built from 14 residues. The V segment lost 3 bases and the J segment 3 bases; nucleotides outside the gene matches: 2. Germline lookup yields CDR1 KGHSH and CDR2 LQKENI. The CDR3 sequence: CASSPDRGIYEQYF. The CDR3 coding sequence is TGTGCCAGCTCACCGGACAGGGGGATCTACGAGCAGTACTTC.

The chain carries TRBV10-3 and TRBJ1-6; tentative D call: TRBD1 (5 bases). The CDR3 covers 14 residues. Germline CDR1 reads ENHRY; CDR2 reads SYGVKD. Trimming took 6 bases from V and 6 from J, leaving 12 bases between them. CDR3 coding DNA: TGTGCCATCAGGACGGACAACATTAATTCACCCCTCCACTTT. Its protein is CAIRTDNINSPLHF.

The chain carries TRBV18 and TRBJ1-1; the D gene is possibly TRBD1 (6 bases). V was clipped by 6 bases and J by 1 base, with 15 bases between them. The V gene's germline CDR1 is KGHSH and CDR2 LQKENI. The CDR3 spans 15 residues. The chain's CDR3 is CASSLQGQGNTEAFF. CDR3 coding DNA: TGTGCCAGCTCTTTACAGGGCCAGGGGAACACTGAAGCTTTCTTT.

The rearrangement links TRBV5-5 to TRBJ2-6; D is possibly TRBD1 (6 bases). V was trimmed by 2 bases and J by 1 base, leaving 13 bases between them. Germline V lookup: CDR1 SGHKS, CDR2 YYEKEE (reference sequence). The length of the CDR3 is 17 residues. The CDR3 here is CASSFNREKSGANVLTF. CDR3 nucleotide sequence: TGTGCCAGCAGCTTTAACAGGGAAAAATCTGGGGCCAACGTCCTGACTTTC. Combining the CDR3 with reference TRBV5-5 and TRBJ2-6 gives the whole variable domain DAGVTQSPTHLIKTRGQQVTLRCSPISGHKSVSWYQQVLGQGPQFIFQYYEKEERGRGNFPDRFSARQFPNYSSELNVNALLLGDSALYLCASSFNREKSGANVLTFGAGSRLTVL.

The V call is TRBV6-4, the J call TRBJ1-1, with D possibly TRBD1 on 6 matching bases. Trimming took 6 bases from V and 0 from J, leaving 11 bases between them. Germline V lookup: CDR1 MRHNA, CDR2 SNTAGT. This CDR3 is 14 amino acids long. The CDR3: CASSVDSLNTEAFF. DNA of the CDR3: TGTGCCAGCAGCGTGGACAGCTTGAACACTGAAGCTTTCTTT.

This chain joins TRBV3-1 (or the pseudogene TRBV3-2) and TRBJ1-1; 9 positions match TRBD1. This CDR3 comprises 15 residues. V was pared by 5 bases and J by 4 bases, with 8 bases of the junction left unmatched. Germline-derived CDR1 and CDR2 are LGHDT and YNNKEL (reference sequence). The CDR3 sequence is CASSWNRGLITEAFF. The DNA of the CDR3 is TGTGCCAGCAGCTGGAACAGGGGGCTAATCACTGAAGCTTTCTTT.

This rearrangement joins TRBV6-4 to TRBJ1-6; 7 nucleotides line up with TRBD1. J gave up 4 bases and V 9 bases, and 3 bases lay outside the gene matches. Germline assignment: CDR1 MRHNA and CDR2 SNTAGT. CDR3 length equals 13 residues. The DNA for the CDR3 is TGTGCCAGACGGACAGGATATAATTCACCCCTCCACTTT. Translating gives CARRTGYNSPLHF.

The genes are TRBV6-6 and TRBJ2-3, with 7 bases that match TRBD1. The CDR3 extends over 16 amino acids. Germline V gives CDR1 MNHNY, CDR2 SVGAGI (reference sequence). V gave up 6 bases and J gave up 0 bases; unmatched junction bases: 9. The chain's CDR3 is CASRIFQTGSTDTQYF. CDR3 nucleotide sequence: TGTGCCAGCAGAATCTTTCAGACAGGGAGCACAGATACGCAGTATTTT.

This clone has only one observation. J is TRBJ2-2 and V is TRBV11-3, with TRBD1 matching 7 bases. Trimming removed 5 bases from V and 6 bases from J; junction bases left unmatched: 9. This CDR3 is built from 15 residues. In germline, CDR1 is SGHNT, CDR2 YENEEA. Here the CDR3 DNA reads TGTGCCAGCAGCCACGGAACAGGGGAAGCCGGGGAGCTGTTTTTT. Translation gives CASSHGTGEAGELFF.

The chain couples TRBV6-4 to TRBJ1-1; TRBD1 matches at 7 bases. After removal of 6 bases from V and 3 bases from J, the junction contained 4 bases not matched to a gene. CDR1 is MRHNA and CDR2 is SNTAGT in the germline V gene. The CDR3 spans 13 residues. The CDR3 loop is CASRGDRDTEAFF. CDR3 DNA sequence: TGTGCCAGCAGGGGAGACAGGGACACTGAAGCTTTCTTT.

This chain links TRBV19 with TRBJ1-5; no definite D call. Deletions cut 5 bases from V and 1 base from J, with 12 bases between. The CDR3 is 15 amino acids. In germline, CDR1 is LNHDA, CDR2 SQIVND (reference sequence). CDR3 residues: CASSLEGVSNQPQHF. CDR3 in DNA: TGTGCCAGTAGTCTCGAGGGAGTAAGCAATCAGCCCCAGCATTTT.

The J gene is TRBJ2-3, the V gene TRBV7-9; 9 bases are shared with TRBD2. V dropped 1 base and J dropped 0; count of bases not matched to a gene: 5. This CDR3 spans 17 amino acids. Looked up from germline, CDR1 is SEHNR and CDR2 is FQNEAQ (reference sequence). The CDR3 reads CASSLGLAGPSTDTQYF. The CDR3 DNA is TGTGCCAGCAGCTTAGGGCTAGCGGGACCTAGCACAGATACGCAGTATTTT.

The chain joins TRBV11-2 to TRBJ2-2; D gene unclear. V was shortened by 5 bases and J by 6 bases, with 7 bases between the two germline ends. The CDR3 extends over 12 amino acids. Germline V gene data show CDR1 as SGHAT and CDR2 as FQNNGV. The CDR3 protein is CASSPVPGELFF. CDR3 nucleotide sequence: TGTGCCAGCAGCCCGGTGCCCGGGGAGCTGTTTTTT.

The genes are TRBV5-6 and TRBJ1-4; D may be TRBD1 (6 bases). Trimming left V 2 bases short and J 6 bases short, with 8 bases between. Germline V gene sequence: CDR1 SGHDT, CDR2 YYEEEE. The CDR3 sequence is 13 residues long. DNA for the CDR3: TGTGCCAGCAGCTTATACAGGGATGAAAAACTGTTTTTT. Amino acids: CASSLYRDEKLFF.

This clone occurred once. The chain has TRBV7-2 and TRBJ1-2; D not certain. Trimming took 6 bases from V and 4 from J, leaving 15 bases between them. The CDR3 totals 14 residues. Germline V gene lookup returns CDR1 SGHTA and CDR2 FQGNSA. Here the CDR3 DNA reads TGTGCCAGCAGTATATCCGGGGAATCCTATGGCTACACCTTC. Translation: CASSISGESYGYTF.

This clone was recorded once. One end of the junction is discordant with germline, which a read error may explain. The J gene is TRBJ2-1, the V gene TRBV6-5, with D uncertain. The CDR3 consists of 12 residues. Germline CDR1 reads MNHEY; CDR2 reads SVGAGI. The CDR3 DNA reads as TGTGCCAGCAGTTACTCCTATAATGAGCAGTTCTTC. It is translated as CASSYSYNEQFF.

J is TRBJ1-1 and V is TRBV27, with D perhaps TRBD1 (5 bases). Between the trimmed V and J ends, which lost 5 bases and 11 bases, there was a span of 18 bases. The CDR3 totals 13 residues. Germline CDR1 and CDR2: MNHEY and SMNVEV (reference sequence). The CDR3: CASSHREGYLAFF. CDR3 nucleotides: TGTGCCAGCAGTCACCGGGAGGGGTATCTGGCTTTCTTT.

The rearrangement uses TRBV5-1 and TRBJ1-2; no reliable D call. CDR1 is SGHRS and CDR2 is YFSETQ in the germline V gene. Trimming removed 4 bases from V and 4 bases from J, with 20 bases in between. The CDR3 spans 16 residues. The CDR3 region is CASSTIPRDSIYGYTF. CDR3 DNA: TGCGCCAGCAGCACCATACCCCGTGACTCTATCTATGGCTACACCTTC.

V and J are TRBV19 and TRBJ2-1, with a possible D match to TRBD2 (6 bases). Germline V CDR1 and CDR2: LNHDA, SQIVND (reference sequence). CDR3 length equals 15 residues. V lost 7 bases, J lost 3 bases, and 16 bases lay in between. DNA for the CDR3: TGTGCCAGTACCCTAGCCCCGCGGGGCTACAATGAGCAGTTCTTC. Its protein is CASTLAPRGYNEQFF.

The chain joins TRBV9 to TRBJ1-2; 8 nucleotides agree with TRBD1. The CDR3 is 16 amino acids. Germline lookup yields CDR1 SGDLS and CDR2 YYNGEE. Trimming cost V 0 bases and J 8 bases; bases outside gene matches: 12. CDR3 DNA: TGTGCCAGCAGCGTAGGGGGACAGGTCGGGCTTCACGGCTACACCTTC. Translation: CASSVGGQVGLHGYTF.

The chain combines TRBV11-2 with TRBJ2-2; the D gene is possibly TRBD2 (6 bases). Germline V gene lookup returns CDR1 SGHAT and CDR2 FQNNGV. This CDR3 contains 16 residues. Trimming left V 2 bases short and J 1 base short, with 11 bases between. In DNA form, the CDR3 reads TGTGCCAGCAGCTTAACCGGGACTTGGAACACCGGGGAGCTGTTTTTT. Translating gives CASSLTGTWNTGELFF.

J is TRBJ2-3 and V is TRBV6-2 or TRBV6-3, with a possible D match to TRBD1 (5 bases). The V gene lost 7 bases and the J gene lost 2 bases, with 10 bases spanning the gap. Germline values: CDR1 MNHEY, CDR2 SVGEGT. The length of the CDR3 is 13 residues. The CDR3 loop reads CASIPTDTDTQYF. DNA for the CDR3: TGTGCCAGCATCCCGACAGACACAGATACGCAGTATTTT.

The chain recombines TRBV27 with TRBJ1-4, with 10 nucleotides matching TRBD1. Germline V gene sequence: CDR1 MNHEY, CDR2 SMNVEV (reference sequence). The CDR3 has 15 amino acids. The V segment lost 5 bases and the J segment 8 bases; nucleotides outside the gene matches: 8. The CDR3 DNA follows: TGTGCCAGCAGTGCCCTTGACAGGGGGCACGAAAAACTGTTTTTT. Its translation is CASSALDRGHEKLFF.

The genes are TRBV9 and TRBJ1-1, with TRBD1 identical over 9 bases. The CDR3 consists of 16 residues. Germline V CDR1 and CDR2: SGDLS, YYNGEE. Trimming cost V 3 bases and J 3 bases; bases outside gene matches: 9. CDR3 protein: CASSAGGQGRYTEAFF. The CDR3 DNA reads as TGTGCCAGCAGCGCGGGGGGACAGGGTCGGTACACTGAAGCTTTCTTT.

V is TRBV19 and J is TRBJ1-2; 9 positions agree with TRBD1. The germline CDR1 and CDR2 sequences are LNHDA and SQIVND (reference sequence). This CDR3 contains 14 residues. V dropped 4 bases and J dropped 7; count of bases not matched to a gene: 7. This CDR3 is CASSRGQGGVGYTF. Here the CDR3 DNA reads TGTGCCAGTAGTAGGGGACAGGGCGGTGTTGGCTACACCTTC.